This record covers a single TCR beta chain. As yet, its antigen is unknown. V lost 0 bases and J lost 1, with 6 bases in between. Germline assignment: CDR1 SNHLY and CDR2 FYNNEI. The CDR3 sequence is 14 residues long. This sample was included in a study of CD8+ T cells in alopecia areata. Study-wide findings and caveats: An increase in clonality over normal scalp was evident in lesional scalp, especially alopecia totalis/universalis. A great number of expanded lesional clones endured in scalp and blood during tofacitinib.

Extraction of RNA preceded its reverse transcription into cDNA, which served as the sequencing template. Assay used: immunoSEQ multiplex PCR; TCRdb lists only in-frame clones, some missing. The table has around 200,000 clones, 64% seen once. The treatment denotes: oral pan-JAK inhibitor, 5-10 mg twice daily. CD4+ and CD8+ T cells were sorted from PBMCs. The chain carries TRBV2 and TRBJ1-2; D unresolved. The TCR was taken from a human donor with alopecia areata. Sequencing used CD4+ T cells sorted from blood, obtained at week 4, from a patient treated with tofacitinib. The CDR3 region is CASSEAGSNYGYTF. CDR3 coding DNA: TGTGCCAGCAGTGAAGCTGGGAGTAACTATGGCTACACCTTC.